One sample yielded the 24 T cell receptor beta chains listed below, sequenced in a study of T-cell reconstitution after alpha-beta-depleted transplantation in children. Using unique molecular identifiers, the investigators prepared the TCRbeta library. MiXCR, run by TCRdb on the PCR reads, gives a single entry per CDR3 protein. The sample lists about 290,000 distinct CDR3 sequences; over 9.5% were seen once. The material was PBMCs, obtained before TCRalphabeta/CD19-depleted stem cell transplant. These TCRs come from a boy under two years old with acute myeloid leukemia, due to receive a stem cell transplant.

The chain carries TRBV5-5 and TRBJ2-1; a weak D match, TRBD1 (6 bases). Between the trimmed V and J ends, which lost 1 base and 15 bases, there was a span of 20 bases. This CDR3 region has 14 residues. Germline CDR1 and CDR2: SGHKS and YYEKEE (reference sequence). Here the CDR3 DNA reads TGTGCCAGCAGCTTGCGGGTCACGACAGGCTTCTGGTTCTTC. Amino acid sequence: CASSLRVTTGFWFF. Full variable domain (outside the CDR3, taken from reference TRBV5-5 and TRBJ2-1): DAGVTQSPTHLIKTRGQQVTLRCSPISGHKSVSWYQQVLGQGPQFIFQYYEKEERGRGNFPDRFSARQFPNYSSELNVNALLLGDSALYLCASSLRVTTGFWFFGPGTRLTVL.

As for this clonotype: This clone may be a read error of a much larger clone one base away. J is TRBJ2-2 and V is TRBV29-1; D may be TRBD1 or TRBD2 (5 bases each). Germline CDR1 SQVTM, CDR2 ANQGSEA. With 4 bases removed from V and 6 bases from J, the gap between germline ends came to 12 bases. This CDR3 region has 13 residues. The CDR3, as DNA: TGCAGCGTTGGAGAGGGGAGCTCCGGGGAGCTGTTTTTT. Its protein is CSVGEGSSGELFF.

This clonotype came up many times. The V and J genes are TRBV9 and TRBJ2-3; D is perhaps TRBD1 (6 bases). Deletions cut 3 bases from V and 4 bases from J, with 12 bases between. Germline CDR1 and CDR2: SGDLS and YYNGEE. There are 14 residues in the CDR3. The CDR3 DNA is TGTGCCAGCAGCGCCAGGGGTTGGGCAGATACGCAGTATTTT. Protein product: CASSARGWADTQYF. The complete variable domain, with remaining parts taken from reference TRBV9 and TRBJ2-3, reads DSGVTQTPKHLITATGQRVTLRCSPRSGDLSVYWYQQSLDQGLQFLIQYYNGEERAKGNILERFSAQQFPDLHSELNLSSLELGDSALYFCASSARGWADTQYFGPGTRLTVL.

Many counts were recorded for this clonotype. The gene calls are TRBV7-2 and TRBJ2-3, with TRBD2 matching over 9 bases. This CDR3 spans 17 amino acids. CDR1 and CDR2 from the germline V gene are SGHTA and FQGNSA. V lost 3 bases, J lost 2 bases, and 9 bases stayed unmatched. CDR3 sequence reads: CASSFPERGDVTDTQYF. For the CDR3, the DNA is TGTGCCAGCAGCTTCCCTGAGCGGGGGGACGTCACAGATACGCAGTATTTT. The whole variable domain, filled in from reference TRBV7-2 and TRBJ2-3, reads GAGVSQSPSNKVTEKGKDVELRCDPISGHTALYWYRQSLGQGLEFLIYFQGNSAPDKSGLPSDRFSAERTGGSVSTLTIQRTQQEDSAVYLCASSFPERGDVTDTQYFGPGTRLTVL.

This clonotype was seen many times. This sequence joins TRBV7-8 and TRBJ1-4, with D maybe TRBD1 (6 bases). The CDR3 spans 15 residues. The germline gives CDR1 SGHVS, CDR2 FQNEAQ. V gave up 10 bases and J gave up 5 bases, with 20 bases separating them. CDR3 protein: CAISEGEGPNEKLFF. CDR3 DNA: TGTGCCATCTCCGAGGGGGAGGGACCGAATGAAAAACTGTTTTTT. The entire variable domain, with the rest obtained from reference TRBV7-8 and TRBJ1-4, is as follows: GAGVSQSPRYKVAKRGQDVALRCDPISGHVSLFWYQQALGQGPEFLTYFQNEAQLDKSGLPSDRFFAERPEGSVSTLKIQRTQQEDSAVYLCAISEGEGPNEKLFFGSGTQLSVL.

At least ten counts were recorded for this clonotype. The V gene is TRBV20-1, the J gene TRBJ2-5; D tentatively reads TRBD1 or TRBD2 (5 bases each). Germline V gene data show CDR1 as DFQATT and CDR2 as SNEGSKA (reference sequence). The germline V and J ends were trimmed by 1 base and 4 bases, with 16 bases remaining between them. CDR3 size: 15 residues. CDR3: CSARVPFTRGETQYF. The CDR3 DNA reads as TGCAGTGCTAGAGTCCCTTTTACTAGGGGAGAGACCCAGTACTTC.

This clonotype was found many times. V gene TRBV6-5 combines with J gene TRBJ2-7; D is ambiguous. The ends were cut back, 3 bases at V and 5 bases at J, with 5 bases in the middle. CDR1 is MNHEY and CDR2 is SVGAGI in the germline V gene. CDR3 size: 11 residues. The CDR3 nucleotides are TGTGCCAGCAGTTATGGCCACGAGCAGTACTTC. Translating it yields CASSYGHEQYF.

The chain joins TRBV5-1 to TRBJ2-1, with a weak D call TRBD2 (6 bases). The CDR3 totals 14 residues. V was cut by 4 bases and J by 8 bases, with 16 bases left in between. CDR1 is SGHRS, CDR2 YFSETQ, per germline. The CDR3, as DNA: TGCGCCAGCAGCGGGGGTACTAGCTGGGATGAGCAGTTCTTC. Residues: CASSGGTSWDEQFF.

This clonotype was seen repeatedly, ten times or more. The CDR3 nucleotides read TGCGCCAGCAGCCGAACTAGTAGTGGGGTGGGGGAGCAGTTCTTC. It encodes CASSRTSSGVGEQFF. The chain uses TRBV5-1 and TRBJ2-1; D perhaps matches TRBD2 (5 bases). This CDR3 has 15 amino acids. Looked up from germline, CDR1 is SGHRS and CDR2 is YFSETQ. V was cut by 4 bases and J by 10 bases, with 21 bases left in between.

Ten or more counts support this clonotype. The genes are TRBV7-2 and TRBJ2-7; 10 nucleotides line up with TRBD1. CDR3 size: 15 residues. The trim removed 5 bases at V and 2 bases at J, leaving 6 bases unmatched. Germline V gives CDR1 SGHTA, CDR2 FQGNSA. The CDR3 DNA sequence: TGTGCCAGCAGCCCAACCGGGACAGGGGCCTACGAGCAGTACTTC. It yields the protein CASSPTGTGAYEQYF.

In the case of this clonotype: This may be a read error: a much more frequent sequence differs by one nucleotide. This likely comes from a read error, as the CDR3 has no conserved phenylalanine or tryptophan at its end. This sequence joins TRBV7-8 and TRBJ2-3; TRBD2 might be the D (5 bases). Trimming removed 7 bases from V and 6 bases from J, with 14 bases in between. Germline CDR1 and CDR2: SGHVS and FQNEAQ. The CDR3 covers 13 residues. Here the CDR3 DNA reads TGTGCCAGCACCCCTCGGCAGCGGGATACGCAGTATTCT. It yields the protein CASTPRQRDTQYS.

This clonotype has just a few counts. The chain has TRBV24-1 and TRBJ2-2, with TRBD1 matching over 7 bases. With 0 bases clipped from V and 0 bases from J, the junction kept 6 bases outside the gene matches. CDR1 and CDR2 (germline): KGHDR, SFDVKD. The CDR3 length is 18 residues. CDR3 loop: CATSDLGRQGANTGELFF. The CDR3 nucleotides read TGTGCCACCAGTGATTTGGGGCGACAGGGAGCGAACACCGGGGAGCTGTTTTTT.

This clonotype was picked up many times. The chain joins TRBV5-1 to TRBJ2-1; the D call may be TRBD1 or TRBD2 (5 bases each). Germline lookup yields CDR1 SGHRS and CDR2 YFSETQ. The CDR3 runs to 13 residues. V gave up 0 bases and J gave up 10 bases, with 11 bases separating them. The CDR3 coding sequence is TGCGCCAGCAGCTTGGGCCGGGACGGAGAGCAGTTCTTC. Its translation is CASSLGRDGEQFF. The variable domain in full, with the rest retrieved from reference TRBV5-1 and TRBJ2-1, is KAGVTQTPRYLIKTRGQQVTLSCSPISGHRSVSWYQQTPGQGLQFLFEYFSETQRNKGNFPGRFSGRQFSNSRSEMNVSTLELGDSALYLCASSLGRDGEQFFGPGTRLTVL.

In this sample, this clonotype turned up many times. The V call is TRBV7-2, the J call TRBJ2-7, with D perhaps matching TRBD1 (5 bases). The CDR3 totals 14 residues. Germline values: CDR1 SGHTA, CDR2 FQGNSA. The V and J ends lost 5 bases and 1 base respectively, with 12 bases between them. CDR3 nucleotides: TGTGCCAGCAGCAGGGGCAGCCCTTCCTACGAGCAGTACTTC. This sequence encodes CASSRGSPSYEQYF.

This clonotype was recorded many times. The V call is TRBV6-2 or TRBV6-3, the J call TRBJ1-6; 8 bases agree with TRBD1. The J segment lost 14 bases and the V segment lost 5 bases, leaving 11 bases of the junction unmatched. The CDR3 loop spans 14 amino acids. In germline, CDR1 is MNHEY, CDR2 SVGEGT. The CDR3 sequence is CASSPDRGYFTLHF. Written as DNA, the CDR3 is TGTGCCAGCAGTCCCGACAGGGGCTACTTCACCCTCCACTTT.

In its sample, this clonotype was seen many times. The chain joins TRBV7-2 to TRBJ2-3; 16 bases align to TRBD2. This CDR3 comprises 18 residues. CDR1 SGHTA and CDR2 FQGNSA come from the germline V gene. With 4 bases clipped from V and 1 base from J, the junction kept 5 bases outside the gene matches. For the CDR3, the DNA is TGTGCCAGCAGCTCAGGGACTAGCGGGAGGGCTGGCACAGATACGCAGTATTTT. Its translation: CASSSGTSGRAGTDTQYF.

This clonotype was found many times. The CDR3 spells CASSFYLGPVETQYF. CDR3 nucleotides: TGTGCCAGCAGTTTTTACTTGGGCCCAGTGGAGACCCAGTACTTC. The chain links TRBV12-3 or TRBV12-4 to TRBJ2-5; D remains unclear. V dropped 3 bases and J dropped 5 bases, with 16 bases sitting between them. The CDR3 has 15 amino acids.

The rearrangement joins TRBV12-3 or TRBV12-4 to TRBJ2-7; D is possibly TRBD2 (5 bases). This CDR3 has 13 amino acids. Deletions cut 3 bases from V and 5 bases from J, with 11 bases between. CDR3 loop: CASSFPPGDEQYF. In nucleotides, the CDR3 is TGTGCCAGCAGTTTCCCTCCCGGGGACGAGCAGTACTTC.

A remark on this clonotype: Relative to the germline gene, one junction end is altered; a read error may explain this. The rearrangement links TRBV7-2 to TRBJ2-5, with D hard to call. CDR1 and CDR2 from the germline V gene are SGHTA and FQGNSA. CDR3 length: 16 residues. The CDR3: CASTLIRMGCQETQYF. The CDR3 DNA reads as TGTGCCAGCACCTTAATTAGGATGGGGTGCCAAGAGACCCAGTACTTC.

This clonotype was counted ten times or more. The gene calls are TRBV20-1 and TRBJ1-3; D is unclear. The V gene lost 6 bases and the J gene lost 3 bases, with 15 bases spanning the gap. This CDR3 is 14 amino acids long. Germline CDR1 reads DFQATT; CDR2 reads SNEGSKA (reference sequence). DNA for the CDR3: TGCAGTGCGGCCGGCGGGAAATTTGGAAACACCATATATTTT. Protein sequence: CSAAGGKFGNTIYF.

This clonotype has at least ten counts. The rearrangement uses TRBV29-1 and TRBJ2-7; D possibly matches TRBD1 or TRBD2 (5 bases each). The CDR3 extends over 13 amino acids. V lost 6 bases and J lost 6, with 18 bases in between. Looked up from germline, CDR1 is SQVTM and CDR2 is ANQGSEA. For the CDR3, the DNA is TGCAGCGTGGGGGTCTGGGTAACGGGCGAGCAGTACTTC. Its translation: CSVGVWVTGEQYF.

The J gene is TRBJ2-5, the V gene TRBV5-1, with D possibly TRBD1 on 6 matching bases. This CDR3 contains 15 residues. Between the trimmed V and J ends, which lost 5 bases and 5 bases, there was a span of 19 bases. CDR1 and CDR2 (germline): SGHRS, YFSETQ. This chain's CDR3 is CASRFPGQRGETQYF. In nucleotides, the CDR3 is TGCGCCAGCAGATTCCCGGGACAACGTGGGGAGACCCAGTACTTC. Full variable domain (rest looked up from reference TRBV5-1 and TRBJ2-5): KAGVTQTPRYLIKTRGQQVTLSCSPISGHRSVSWYQQTPGQGLQFLFEYFSETQRNKGNFPGRFSGRQFSNSRSEMNVSTLELGDSALYLCASRFPGQRGETQYFGPGTRLLVL.

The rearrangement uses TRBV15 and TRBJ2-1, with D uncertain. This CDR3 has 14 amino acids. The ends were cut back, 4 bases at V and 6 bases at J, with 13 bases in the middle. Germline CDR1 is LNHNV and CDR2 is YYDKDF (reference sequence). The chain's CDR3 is CATSNSAGSNEQFF. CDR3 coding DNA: TGTGCCACCAGCAACTCTGCCGGAAGCAATGAGCAGTTCTTC.

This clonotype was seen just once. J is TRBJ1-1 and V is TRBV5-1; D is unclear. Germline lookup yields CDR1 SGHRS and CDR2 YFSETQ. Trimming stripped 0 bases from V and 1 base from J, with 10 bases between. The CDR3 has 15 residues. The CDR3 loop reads CASSLEVRPNTEAFF. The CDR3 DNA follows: TGCGCCAGCAGCTTGGAAGTCAGGCCGAACACTGAAGCTTTCTTT.